Described below is a single T cell receptor (beta chain) sequence and its context. Its antigen is still unknown. A second PCR of roughly 6 to 12 cycles used a sample-barcoded 5' primer and a J-beta primer mix. Each CDR3 protein is one row after TCRdb ran MiXCR on the 5' RACE reads. The sample yields 910,000 or so distinct CDR3 sequences, around 54% seen once. These data are taken from a study of blood T cells in healthy people across ages. Points from the study as a whole: Measured against age, TCR beta diversity per million T cells decreased in a roughly linear manner. Any changes in expanded clonotypes were possibly confounded, as donor CMV status remained unknown.

The CDR3 runs to 16 residues. Germline assignment: CDR1 MGHRA and CDR2 YSYEKL. Between the trimmed V and J ends, which lost 5 bases and 5 bases, there was a span of 21 bases. Sequenced input: blood. The rearrangement joins TRBV4-1 to TRBJ2-5; D is possibly TRBD1 (5 bases). The receptor was isolated from a woman aged 60-75 years in good health. CDR3 region: CASSSPSSGPMETQYF. CDR3 coding DNA: TGCGCCAGCAGCTCCCCATCTTCAGGGCCGATGGAGACCCAGTACTTC.